The rows below give T cell receptor beta chains drawn from one sample of a study of OX40 agonist ivuxolimab in advanced cancers. The method was immunoSEQ multiplex PCR; TCRdb's version includes in-frame clones alone and lacks a portion of them. The table has 20,000 to 30,000 clones, around 83% seen once; the top ten hold almost 35%. Sequences were derived from CD4+ or CD8+ T cells sorted from blood, sampled in a trial of the OX40 agonist ivuxolimab. The receptors derive from an adult with an advanced solid tumor such as melanoma, head and neck, liver or kidney cancer. Both conserved end residues are part of each CDR3. D genes are given only for firm matches. Size tells how often a clone was seen (once, few, many) or the class of an expanded clone, and some rows leave it out.

CDR3: CASSLGAKNIQYF
DNA: TGTGCCAGCAGCTTGGGTGCCAAAAACATTCAGTACTTC
V: TRBV6-5
D: .
size: .
J: TRBJ2-4

CDR3: CASSLSMNGNQPQHF
DNA: TGTGCCAGCAGTTTATCAATGAATGGCAATCAGCCCCAGCATTTT
V: TRBV28
D: .
size: .
J: TRBJ1-5

CDR3: CASTRGAVEVSGNTIYF
DNA: TGTGCCAGCACCCGAGGGGCGGTGGAAGTCTCTGGAAACACCATATATTTT
V: TRBV7-9
D: .
size: .
J: TRBJ1-3

CDR3: CASSLGLAGGNEQFF
DNA: TGTGCCAGCAGCTTAGGACTAGCGGGAGGTAATGAGCAGTTCTTC
V: TRBV7-8
D: TRBD2
size: .
J: TRBJ2-1

CDR3: CASMGGQGNTEAFF
DNA: TGTGCCAGCATGGGAGGACAGGGGAACACTGAAGCTTTCTTT
V: TRBV9
D: TRBD1
size: .
J: TRBJ1-1

CDR3: CASSGGFDYYNEQFF
DNA: TGTGCCAGCAGCGGGGGCTTCGACTATTACAATGAGCAGTTCTTC
V: TRBV5-6
D: .
size: .
J: TRBJ2-1

CDR3: CASSWGLAEQFF
DNA: TGCGCCAGCAGCTGGGGACTAGCGGAGCAGTTCTTC
V: TRBV5-1
D: TRBD2
size: .
J: TRBJ2-1

CDR3: CASRSGNTEAFF
DNA: TGTGCCAGCAGATCAGGGAACACTGAAGCTTTCTTT
V: TRBV6-1
D: .
size: .
J: TRBJ1-1

CDR3: CASSIGSSYEQYF
DNA: TGTGCCAGCAGTATCGGCAGTTCTTACGAGCAGTACTTC
V: TRBV6-5
D: .
size: .
J: TRBJ2-7

CDR3: CASGVGGGEQYF
DNA: TGTGCCAGCGGGGTGGGAGGGGGCGAGCAGTACTTC
V: TRBV7-9
D: .
size: .
J: TRBJ2-7

CDR3: CASSLGGQGQNEQFF
DNA: TGTGCCAGCAGCTTGGGAGGACAGGGGCAAAATGAGCAGTTCTTC
V: TRBV5-4
D: TRBD1
size: few
J: TRBJ2-1

CDR3: CAGGSSNTGELFF
DNA: TGCGCCGGAGGTTCTTCGAACACCGGGGAGCTGTTTTTT
V: TRBV23-1
D: .
size: .
J: TRBJ2-2

CDR3: CASSAPTGELFF
DNA: TGTGCCAGCAGTGCCCCCACCGGGGAGCTGTTTTTT
V: TRBV25-1
D: .
size: .
J: TRBJ2-2

CDR3: CASSSTGGHEQFF
DNA: TGTGCCAGTAGTTCGACAGGGGGGCATGAGCAGTTCTTC
V: TRBV19
D: TRBD1
size: .
J: TRBJ2-1

CDR3: CASSVAPSQKGEKLFF
DNA: TGTGCCAGCAGCGTAGCCCCAAGTCAGAAGGGTGAAAAACTGTTTTTT
V: TRBV9
D: .
size: .
J: TRBJ1-4

CDR3: CASSTRGRVDTQYF
DNA: TGTGCCAGCAGTACGAGGGGCAGGGTAGATACGCAGTATTTT
V: TRBV28
D: .
size: .
J: TRBJ2-3

CDR3: CASRGYTGELFF
DNA: TGTGCCAGCAGGGGATACACCGGGGAGCTGTTTTTT
V: TRBV6-4
D: .
size: .
J: TRBJ2-2

CDR3: CASSTEIGGAAYEQYF
DNA: TGTGCCAGCAGCACAGAGATTGGCGGTGCGGCCTACGAGCAGTACTTC
V: TRBV7-9
D: .
size: few
J: TRBJ2-7

CDR3: CASSQDGVLRGDTGELFF
DNA: TGCGCCAGCAGCCAAGACGGGGTTCTGCGAGGGGACACCGGGGAGCTGTTTTTT
V: TRBV4-1
D: .
size: .
J: TRBJ2-2

CDR3: CASSYGGRALGEQYF
DNA: TGTGCCAGCAGTTACGGCGGGAGGGCCCTGGGCGAGCAGTACTTC
V: TRBV28
D: TRBD2
size: .
J: TRBJ2-7

CDR3: CASSIDLDGELFF
DNA: TGTGCCAGTAGTATAGATCTTGACGGGGAGCTGTTTTTT
V: TRBV19
D: .
size: .
J: TRBJ2-2

CDR3: CASSQVAGGRDQPQHF
DNA: TGCGCCAGCAGCCAAGTGGCAGGAGGGAGGGATCAGCCCCAGCATTTT
V: TRBV4-1
D: .
size: .
J: TRBJ1-5

CDR3: CASSRGHTGEKLFF
DNA: TGTGCCAGCAGCAGAGGACATACGGGTGAAAAACTGTTTTTT
V: TRBV5-8
D: .
size: .
J: TRBJ1-4

CDR3: CASSQRSGMNTEAFF
DNA: TGCGCCAGCAGCCAACGGAGCGGCATGAACACTGAAGCTTTCTTT
V: TRBV4-1
D: .
size: few
J: TRBJ1-1

CDR3: CASSVTQGINEQFF
DNA: TGCGCCAGCAGCGTCACTCAGGGGATCAATGAGCAGTTCTTC
V: TRBV4-3
D: .
size: .
J: TRBJ2-1

CDR3: CASSLGPTGHGYTF
DNA: TGTGCCAGCAGCTTGGGTCCGACAGGGCATGGCTACACCTTC
V: TRBV5-4
D: TRBD1
size: .
J: TRBJ1-2

CDR3: CASSLVAGVGWGNEQFF
DNA: TGTGCCAGCAGCTTAGTCGCGGGAGTAGGCTGGGGCAATGAGCAGTTCTTC
V: TRBV7-8
D: TRBD2
size: .
J: TRBJ2-1

CDR3: CASSLVGSSYEQYF
DNA: TGTGCCAGCAGCTTGGTTGGCAGTAGTTACGAGCAGTACTTC
V: TRBV5-6
D: .
size: .
J: TRBJ2-7

CDR3: CASSSPYEQYF
DNA: TGTGCCAGCAGCTCCCCCTACGAGCAGTACTTC
V: TRBV7-6
D: .
size: .
J: TRBJ2-7

CDR3: CASSLAGGNEQFF
DNA: TGTGCTAGCAGCTTAGCGGGGGGCAATGAGCAGTTCTTC
V: TRBV7-7
D: TRBD2
size: once
J: TRBJ2-1

CDR3: CASSQEGDGAYEQYF
DNA: TGCGCCAGCAGCCAAGAGGGGGACGGTGCCTACGAGCAGTACTTC
V: TRBV4-3
D: .
size: .
J: TRBJ2-7

CDR3: CASSFGLSYNEQFF
DNA: TGTGCCAGCAGCTTCGGACTCTCCTACAATGAGCAGTTCTTC
V: TRBV7-9
D: .
size: few
J: TRBJ2-1

CDR3: CSVLPPDYTDTQYF
DNA: TGCAGCGTTCTCCCCCCGGACTACACAGATACGCAGTATTTT
V: TRBV29-1
D: .
size: once
J: TRBJ2-3

CDR3: CASSLGTFLGTGELFF
DNA: TGTGCCAGCAGCCTTGGGACTTTCCTCGGCACCGGGGAGCTGTTTTTT
V: TRBV9
D: .
size: .
J: TRBJ2-2

CDR3: CASSQPLAGVGGTDTQYF
DNA: TGCGCCAGCAGCCAACCCCTAGCGGGAGTAGGTGGGACAGATACGCAGTATTTT
V: TRBV5-1
D: TRBD2
size: .
J: TRBJ2-3

CDR3: CASSLTSGKHNEQFF
DNA: TGTGCCAGCAGCTTAACTAGCGGGAAGCACAATGAGCAGTTCTTC
V: TRBV7-4
D: TRBD2
size: .
J: TRBJ2-1

CDR3: CASSQVGASGTYEQYF
DNA: TGTGCCAGCAGCCAGGTGGGGGCTAGCGGGACATACGAGCAGTACTTC
V: TRBV4-2
D: TRBD2
size: .
J: TRBJ2-7

CDR3: CASSTGYQPQHF
DNA: TGTGCCAGTAGTACGGGGTATCAGCCCCAGCATTTT
V: TRBV19
D: .
size: .
J: TRBJ1-5

CDR3: CASSPMGGNEKLFF
DNA: TGCGCCAGCAGCCCGATGGGGGGAAATGAAAAACTGTTTTTT
V: TRBV7-9
D: .
size: .
J: TRBJ1-4

CDR3: CASSLSRVGAQPQHF
DNA: TGTGCCAGCAGCCTTTCGCGGGTAGGGGCTCAGCCCCAGCATTTT
V: TRBV5-8
D: .
size: medium-sized
J: TRBJ1-5

CDR3: CASSSTFGTTNYGYTF
DNA: TGTGCCAGCAGTTCTACTTTCGGGACAACCAACTATGGCTACACCTTC
V: TRBV28
D: .
size: .
J: TRBJ1-2

CDR3: CASSDSLWDEKLFF
DNA: TGTGCCAGCAGTGACTCCCTGTGGGATGAAAAACTGTTTTTT
V: TRBV2
D: .
size: .
J: TRBJ1-4

CDR3: CASSVDRGYQETQYF
DNA: TGCGCCAGCAGTGTGGACAGGGGGTACCAAGAGACCCAGTACTTC
V: TRBV10-2
D: TRBD1
size: .
J: TRBJ2-5

CDR3: CASSLAWPSGGTDTQYF
DNA: TGCGCCAGCAGCTTGGCCTGGCCTAGCGGGGGCACAGATACGCAGTATTTT
V: TRBV5-1
D: TRBD2
size: .
J: TRBJ2-3

CDR3: CASSFEAEERDTQYF
DNA: TGTGCCAGCAGCTTTGAGGCAGAAGAGAGAGATACGCAGTATTTT
V: TRBV5-4
D: .
size: medium-sized
J: TRBJ2-3

CDR3: CASSEGLAGYSYNEQFF
DNA: TGTGCCAGCAGTGAAGGACTAGCGGGATACTCCTACAATGAGCAGTTCTTC
V: TRBV6-1
D: TRBD2
size: .
J: TRBJ2-1

CDR3: CAWSSRGDVRSPKNTGELFF
DNA: TGTGCCTGGAGTTCAAGGGGGGACGTTCGTTCACCGAAAAACACCGGGGAGCTGTTTTTT
V: TRBV30
D: .
size: .
J: TRBJ2-2

CDR3: CASSSDGGNEQFF
DNA: TGTGCCAGCAGCTCGGACGGGGGGAATGAGCAGTTCTTC
V: TRBV7-3
D: TRBD2
size: .
J: TRBJ2-1

CDR3: CAWSVTNTYNEQFF
DNA: TGTGCCTGGAGTGTGACAAACACCTACAATGAGCAGTTCTTC
V: TRBV30
D: .
size: .
J: TRBJ2-1

CDR3: CASSDEAWNSPLHF
DNA: TGTGCCAGCAGTGACGAGGCCTGGAATTCACCCCTCCACTTT
V: TRBV2
D: .
size: .
J: TRBJ1-6

CDR3: CASSQARGGGTEAFF
DNA: TGCGCCAGCAGCCAAGCTAGGGGGGGAGGGACTGAAGCTTTCTTT
V: TRBV4-3
D: .
size: .
J: TRBJ1-1

CDR3: CAISVWDPRTDTQYF
DNA: TGTGCCATCAGTGTTTGGGACCCTCGTACAGATACGCAGTATTTT
V: TRBV10-3
D: .
size: .
J: TRBJ2-3

CDR3: CASSWGTGALYGYTF
DNA: TGTGCCAGCAGCTGGGGGACAGGGGCACTGTATGGCTACACCTTC
V: TRBV13
D: TRBD1
size: .
J: TRBJ1-2

CDR3: CASSYSTDTRYF
DNA: TGTGCCAGCAGTTACTCAACGGACACCCGGTACTTC
V: TRBV6-6
D: .
size: .
J: TRBJ2-7

CDR3: CASSPDQAGGRDTQYF
DNA: TGTGCCAGCAGCCCTGATCAGGCGGGGGGGAGGGATACGCAGTATTTT
V: TRBV5-4
D: TRBD2
size: .
J: TRBJ2-3